One sample yielded the 8 T cell receptor beta chains listed below, sequenced in a study of T cell clonality in common variable immunodeficiency. Study results and limitations: In common variable immunodeficiency, TCR beta chains reportedly carried fewer deletions and N-nucleotide insertions.

Antigens of these TCRs are unknown. TCRdb's copy holds only in-frame clones and misses some; the assay was immunoSEQ multiplex PCR. The table lists roughly 29,000 clones, with no singletons. The material sequenced was peripheral blood mononuclear cells. All receptors come from a human donor with common variable immunodeficiency.

This clone was recorded at least ten times. Read sequence stops 3 residues before the CDR3 end, and the germline J gene provides the missing end. The chain links TRBV7-6 to TRBJ2-1; the match to TRBD2 covers 8 bases. V dropped 6 bases and J dropped 7; count of bases not matched to a gene: 14. The germline CDR1 and CDR2 sequences are SGHVS and FNYEAQ. The CDR3 consists of 16 residues. The CDR3 sequence is CASSSNEGLAENEQFF. CDR3 bases read: TGTGCCAGCAGTTCAAACGAAGGACTAGCAGAAAATGAG. Filled out from reference TRBV7-6 and TRBJ2-1, the complete variable domain reads GAGVSQSPRYKVTKRGQDVALRCDPISGHVSLYWYRQALGQGPEFLTYFNYEAQQDKSGLPNDRFSAERPEGSISTLTIQRTEQRDSAMYRCASSSNEGLAENEQFFGPGTRLTVL.

This clone has at least ten counts. The read terminates 3 residues ahead of where the CDR3 ends, so the germline J gene completes it. The gene calls are TRBV30 and TRBJ1-5; TRBD1 is a possible D gene (5 bases). Trimming pared 0 bases from V and 4 bases from J, leaving 16 bases between. This CDR3 contains 16 residues. Germline-derived CDR1 and CDR2 are GTSNPN and SVGIG (reference sequence). CDR3 sequence reads: CAWSVETPGYNQPQHF. CDR3 DNA, as far as it was read: TGTGCCTGGAGTGTAGAGACCCCAGGGTATAATCAGCCC.

This clone was counted ten times or more. The CDR3 goes on 3 residues after the read ends, and that part is filled in from the germline J gene. The chain uses TRBV19 and TRBJ2-3; a weak D match, TRBD2 (6 bases). V was shortened by 3 bases and J by 3 bases, with 16 bases between the two germline ends. The CDR3 is 16 residues long. CDR1 and CDR2 (germline): LNHDA, SQIVND (reference sequence). The CDR3 is CASSIIGGPGTDTQYF. The CDR3 bases that were read are TGTGCCAGTAGTATCATCGGAGGGCCGGGGACAGATACG.

Many counts were recorded for this clone. Sequencing ends 3 residues short of the CDR3 end; the germline J gene provides the rest. This sequence joins TRBV29-1 and TRBJ2-7, with 10 bases matching TRBD2. CDR3 length: 16 amino acids. In germline, CDR1 is SQVTM, CDR2 ANQGSEA. Trimming removed 4 bases from V and 2 bases from J; junction bases left unmatched: 11. CDR3 loop: CSVVTSGTHGPYEQYF. The CDR3 DNA, read in part, is TGCAGCGTTGTCACTAGCGGGACCCACGGTCCCTACGAG.

This clone showed up many times. Coverage ceases 3 residues before the CDR3 finishes, and the germline J gene fills in the end. The V call is TRBV5-4, the J call TRBJ1-1; D is uncertain. CDR3 length equals 14 residues. Trimming stripped 5 bases from V and 3 bases from J, with 14 bases between. Germline CDR1 reads SGHNT; CDR2 reads YYREEE (reference sequence). The CDR3 here is CASRVEVSDTEAFF. CDR3 DNA, as far as it was read: TGTGCCAGCAGGGTTGAGGTAAGCGACACTGAA. Supplemented by reference TRBV5-4 and TRBJ1-1, the full variable domain reads ETGVTQSPTHLIKTRGQQVTLRCSSQSGHNTVSWYQQALGQGPQFIFQYYREEENGRGNFPPRFSGLQFPNYSSELNVNALELDDSALYLCASRVEVSDTEAFFGQGTRLTVV.

In its sample, this clone was seen many times. Coverage ceases 3 residues before the CDR3 finishes, and the germline J gene fills in the end. J is TRBJ2-7 and V is TRBV19, with 9 nucleotides matching TRBD1. The V gene end was trimmed by 6 bases and the J gene end by 1 base; junction bases not matched to a gene: 7. Germline V gives CDR1 LNHDA, CDR2 SQIVND (reference sequence). The CDR3 extends over 15 amino acids. The DNA read from the CDR3 is TGTGCCAGTAGGAACCGGGACAGGGTGTCCTACGAG. Protein: CASRNRDRVSYE. The entire CDR3 is CASRNRDRVSYEQYF.

Details on this clone: The read is 3 residues too short to cover the CDR3 end, so that end is filled in from the germline J gene. This chain uses TRBV6-1 with TRBJ1-2; D gene uncertain. Trimming cost V 6 bases and J 6 bases, with 23 bases left between them. This CDR3 has 16 residues. CDR1 is MNHNS and CDR2 is SASEGT in the germline V gene. This CDR3 reads CASRELASDSSHGYTF. CDR3 DNA (partial): TGTGCCAGCAGAGAATTAGCTTCGGACTCCTCTCATGGC.

The covered CDR3 bases are TGCAGCGTTGCAGGTCAGGGTATCTACGAG. It encodes CSVAGQGIYE. The whole CDR3 protein reads CSVAGQGIYEQYF. The chain combines TRBV29-1 with TRBJ2-7; maybe TRBD1 (5 bases). The sequenced fragment ends 3 residues before the CDR3 boundary, so the rest is inferred from the germline J gene. CDR1 and CDR2 (germline): SQVTM, ANQGSEA. The CDR3 totals 13 residues. V dropped 4 bases and J dropped 3 bases, with 13 bases sitting between them.